The clone carrying this T cell receptor (beta chain) appeared many times. Its antigen is currently unknown. The data stem from a study of T cells after yellow fever vaccination. Study in general: SMART-Seq v4 Ultra Low Input handled preparation of low-cell-number fractions.

Using its own MiXCR run on the 5' RACE reads, TCRdb lists one record per CDR3 protein. The repertoire holds over 110,000 distinct CDR3 sequences, 7.7% seen once, with under 0.95% in the top ten. Study observations and caveats: In FACS-sorted repertoires, abundant clonotypes from the bulk population could appear as contaminants.

The germline V gene encodes CDR1 DFQATT and CDR2 SNEGSKA (reference sequence). This CDR3 contains 16 residues. The trim removed 0 bases at V and 3 bases at J, leaving 11 bases unmatched. This specimen was CD4+ T cells sorted from PBMCs, taken 5 days after the yellow fever booster vaccination. J is TRBJ2-7 and V is TRBV20-1; 7 positions agree with TRBD2. This sequence was found in a man aged 30 to 39 who received the YFV17D yellow fever vaccine. For the CDR3, the DNA is TGCAGTGCTAGAGATCACTTGGCTAGCGGCCGCTACGAGCAGTACTTC. It encodes CSARDHLASGRYEQYF.